This T cell receptor (beta chain) derives from a study of blood T cell repertoires in COVID-19. Membership in each cohort depended on participant-reported clinical history. TCRdb's table, derived via immunoSEQ multiplex PCR, lists solely in-frame clones and lacks some. The table has some 410,000 clones, roughly 90% seen once. The clonotype comes from a young woman with acute COVID-19. The sample comprised PBMCs or T cells enriched from blood (not recorded which).

The chain's CDR3 is CASSRGTAEPSNYGYTF. CDR3 in DNA: TGCGCCAGCAGCCGAGGGACAGCCGAGCCCTCTAACTATGGCTACACCTTC. This sequence joins TRBV4-1 and TRBJ1-2; TRBD1 aligns across 7 bases. Germline V gene data show CDR1 as MGHRA and CDR2 as YSYEKL. The CDR3 is 17 amino acids. After removal of 4 bases from V and 0 bases from J, the junction contained 11 bases not matched to a gene.